This T cell receptor beta chain was recovered during a study of blood T cell repertoires in COVID-19. At the level of the study: The study drew acute and convalescent COVID-19 samples from the United States, Italy and Spain. T cells, B-cell-depleted T cells, or PBMCs supplied cDNA or gDNA.

J gave up 4 bases and V 7 bases, and 8 bases lay outside the gene matches. Looked up from germline, CDR1 is MNHEY and CDR2 is SMNVEV (reference sequence). The CDR3 spans 15 residues. In the original processing: Estimation of nucleated cell counts was performed using reference gene primer amplification. Assay: immunoSEQ multiplex PCR; the TCRdb copy retains only in-frame clones and omits some. V, J and clone size reflect that table, while D and trimming were determined from the DNA. The table lists approximately 230,000 clones, more than 70% of them singletons. This chain connects TRBV27 to TRBJ2-1; 9 bases are shared with TRBD2. The clonotype was recovered from a woman in her 30s with COVID-19, enrolled during active disease. Source material: peripheral blood. The CDR3 DNA follows: TGTGCCAGCACCTCCGGGACTAGCACTTACAATGAGCAGTTCTTC. Its protein product is CASTSGTSTYNEQFF.